What follows are 5 T cell receptor beta chains derived from one specimen sequenced in a study of regulatory and conventional T cells in RAG deficiency. Genomic DNA came from blood conventional CD4+ T cells gated CD25-low CD127-high. This table comes from immunoSEQ multiplex PCR, and its TCRdb copy is limited to in-frame clones, with some not included. There are about 1,000 clones in the sample; approximately 88% occur only once, and just over 7.5% lies in the top ten. The sequenced sample consisted of CD4+ effector T cells sorted from blood. The receptor set was obtained from a human donor with RAG deficiency presenting as combined immunodeficiency.

V usage is TRBV5-1 and J usage is TRBJ2-2, with unresolved D. The germline V and J ends were trimmed by 3 bases and 2 bases, with 5 bases remaining between them. The CDR3 runs to 13 residues. Germline V gene data show CDR1 as SGHRS and CDR2 as YFSETQ. CDR3 nucleotide sequence: TGCGCCAGCAGCTCACTTAACACCGGGGAGCTGTTTTTT. This gives the protein CASSSLNTGELFF.

The V call is TRBV29-1, the J call TRBJ2-7; D may correspond to TRBD1 or TRBD2 (7 bases each). V was pared by 8 bases and J by 2 bases, with 13 bases between. CDR1 and CDR2 (germline): SQVTM, ANQGSEA. The CDR3 has 12 amino acids. This CDR3 reads CSFQGGTYEQYF. In nucleotides, the CDR3 is TGCAGCTTCCAGGGGGGGACCTACGAGCAGTACTTC.

This clone has just one count. The rearrangement uses TRBV10-1 and TRBJ2-1; D is unresolved. V lost 0 bases and J lost 1, with 4 bases in between. CDR1 is WNHNN, CDR2 SYGVQD, per germline (reference sequence). This CDR3 comprises 14 residues. CDR3 region: CASSESRSYNEQFF. CDR3 bases: TGCGCCAGCAGTGAGTCGAGGTCCTACAATGAGCAGTTCTTC.

The chain is built from TRBV19 and TRBJ2-3; D remains unclear. Trimming stripped 7 bases from V and 5 bases from J, with 7 bases between. Germline V gives CDR1 LNHDA, CDR2 SQIVND (reference sequence). This CDR3 region has 11 residues. The CDR3 nucleotides read TGTGCCAGTACAGTAGGAGATACGCAGTATTTT. Encoded protein: CASTVGDTQYF.

This clone appeared a few times. The chain has TRBV27 and TRBJ1-5, with D hard to call. The CDR3 covers 13 residues. Germline CDR1 is MNHEY and CDR2 is SMNVEV (reference sequence). V was shortened by 3 bases and J by 0 bases, with 3 bases between the two germline ends. The CDR3 DNA reads TGTGCCAGCAGTTTCTATAGCAATCAGCCCCAGCATTTT. It codes for CASSFYSNQPQHF.